Sequencing of this TCR beta chain was carried out in a study of siplizumab effects on memory and regulatory T cells. Notes on this clone: Its antigen is not known.

Around 10^5 TCR templates per sample were assayed. Repertoires were generated with immunoSEQ multiplex PCR, while TCRdb's copy carries only in-frame clones and drops some. Here the sample spans 100,000 or so clones, about 93% being singletons. Losses at the gene ends were 6 bases for V and 3 bases for J; bases not matched to a gene: 6. Germline CDR1 is SNHLY and CDR2 is FYNNEI. CDR3 length: 15 residues. Overall study findings and caveats: The mean Treg-derived percentage of mappable alloreactive CD4+ clones was 55% to 80% with siplizumab compared with 25% to 30% in controls. Both greater diversity than memory cells and a major contribution to the alloresponse seemed to characterize naive T cells. Siplizumab, the agent tested, significantly reduced alloreactive sequences traceable to unstimulated CD4+ memory cells.

The origin of this receptor is a human donor in good health. The sample taken for sequencing was CD4+ T cells sorted from blood. The chain recombines TRBV2 with TRBJ2-1, with TRBD1 matching over 9 bases. This CDR3 reads CASSYDRGIYNEQFF. The CDR3 DNA reads as TGTGCCAGCAGCTACGACAGGGGGATCTACAATGAGCAGTTCTTC. The whole variable domain, filled in from reference TRBV2 and TRBJ2-1, reads EPEVTQTPSHQVTQMGQEVILRCVPISNHLYFYWYRQILGQKVEFLVSFYNNEISEKSEIFDDQFSVERPDGSNFTLKIRSTKLEDSAMYFCASSYDRGIYNEQFFGPGTRLTVL.